The present T cell receptor beta chain was sequenced within a study of OX40 agonist ivuxolimab in advanced cancers. Data came from immunoSEQ multiplex PCR; TCRdb stores just in-frame clones and leaves some out. The sample consists of approximately 65,000 clones, more than 85% of them appearing once. The sample holds one count of this clone. The V segment lost 5 bases and the J segment 0 bases; nucleotides outside the gene matches: 0. The CDR3 length is 13 residues. CDR1 and CDR2 (germline): LNHDA, SQIVND (reference sequence). This clonotype was sampled from an adult with an advanced solid tumor such as melanoma, head and neck, liver or kidney cancer. The J gene is TRBJ1-1, the V gene TRBV19; 7 bases map to TRBD1. The sample in question was CD4+ or CD8+ T cells sorted from blood, obtained in a trial of the OX40 agonist ivuxolimab. DNA of the CDR3: TGTGCCAGTAGTGGACAGGTGAACACTGAAGCTTTCTTT. This codes for CASSGQVNTEAFF.